A selection of T cell receptor beta chains follows, all from one sample in a study of Ad26.COV2.S vaccination and SARS-CoV-2 variants. Method: immunoSEQ multiplex PCR; TCRdb's copy keeps in-frame clones and lacks some. The table records about 350,000 clones, under 95% of them present only once. The sequenced sample was peripheral blood, obtained after recovery from COVID-19. These receptor sequences come from a human donor who had recovered from COVID-19. The CDR3 runs from the conserved cysteine through the conserved F or W. A D gene is named only where the DNA matches it firmly. Size is omitted from some rows. Given values are once, few, many or a class for expanded clones.

>TRBJ2-7|-|TRBV6-2/TRBV6-3|-
CASSYRAGEQYF
TGTGCCAGCAGTTATCGGGCTGGCGAGCAGTACTTC
>TRBJ1-2|TRBD1|TRBV6-5|-
CASSYGQGANYGYTF
TGTGCCAGCAGTTACGGGCAGGGGGCCAACTATGGCTACACCTTC
>TRBJ2-2|TRBD2|TRBV5-1|-
CASSSGLAGGLSGELFF
TGCGCCAGCAGCTCGGGACTAGCGGGGGGGCTTTCCGGGGAGCTGTTTTTT
>TRBJ2-3|TRBD1|TRBV24-1|-
CATSDPSTGNTDTQYF
TGTGCCACCAGTGACCCCTCGACAGGGAACACAGATACGCAGTATTTT
>TRBJ1-3|-|TRBV19|-
CASSIARTSSGNTIYF
TGTGCCAGTAGTATAGCCCGGACTAGCTCTGGAAACACCATATATTTT
>TRBJ1-2|TRBD1|TRBV7-2|-
CASSFRQGALGYTF
TGTGCCAGCAGCTTTAGACAGGGGGCTCTCGGCTACACCTTC
>TRBJ2-2|-|TRBV7-6|-
CASSFGRIEAGELFF
TGTGCCAGCAGCTTCGGGCGAATTGAGGCCGGGGAGCTGTTTTTT
>TRBJ2-2|TRBD1|TRBV7-7|-
CASSSDRGGTGELFF
TGTGCTAGCAGCTCCGACAGGGGGGGCACCGGGGAGCTGTTTTTT
>TRBJ1-2|TRBD1|TRBV12-5|-
CASGKARDRDNLGPYGYTF
TGTGCTAGTGGCAAAGCACGGGACAGGGATAATTTAGGGCCCTATGGCTACACCTTC
>TRBJ2-2|-|TRBV19|-
CASRKQPNTGELFF
TGTGCCAGTAGGAAACAGCCGAACACCGGGGAGCTGTTTTTT
>TRBJ1-1|-|TRBV3-1/TRBV3-2|once
CASSPTRTANTEAFF
TGTGCCAGCAGCCCCACTCGGACAGCGAACACTGAAGCTTTCTTT
>TRBJ2-3|-|TRBV14|-
CASSQRVGSDTQYF
TGTGCCAGCAGCCAACGTGTTGGATCAGATACGCAGTATTTT
>TRBJ2-2|-|TRBV6-5|-
CASSQGITGELFF
TGTGCCAGCAGCCAGGGAATCACCGGGGAGCTGTTTTTT
>TRBJ2-2|-|TRBV5-4|-
CASSPPSGNTGELFF
TGTGCCAGCAGCCCTCCCTCCGGGAACACCGGGGAGCTGTTTTTT
>TRBJ2-1|-|TRBV7-2|-
CASSLGQEQFF
TGTGCCAGCAGCTTAGGTCAGGAGCAGTTCTTC
>TRBJ1-2|-|TRBV2|-
CASREGPSYGYTF
TGTGCCAGCAGGGAAGGACCGTCCTATGGCTACACCTTC
>TRBJ1-6|-|TRBV7-9|-
CASSLVSRSPLHF
TGTGCCAGCAGCTTAGTCAGTCGGTCACCCCTCCACTTT
>TRBJ2-1|TRBD2|TRBV3-1/TRBV3-2|-
CASSQGGTSGAVNEQFF
TGTGCCAGCAGCCAAGGAGGGACTAGCGGGGCAGTCAATGAGCAGTTCTTC
>TRBJ1-5|-|TRBV2|-
CASSSSSYSNQPQHF
TGTGCCAGCAGTTCGTCATCGTATAGCAATCAGCCCCAGCATTTT
>TRBJ1-3|-|TRBV7-9|few
CASSPPGRIGNTIYF
TGTGCCAGCAGCCCCCCCGGGAGAATCGGAAACACCATATATTTT
>TRBJ1-2|-|TRBV19|-
CATRVPVSYGYTF
TGTGCCACCAGGGTTCCAGTCTCCTATGGCTACACCTTC
>TRBJ1-1|TRBD1|TRBV11-3|once
CASSLTGNRAFF
TGTGCCAGCAGCCTGACAGGGAATCGAGCTTTCTTT
>TRBJ2-1|-|TRBV19|once
CASMGDYNEQFF
TGTGCCAGTATGGGAGACTACAATGAGCAGTTCTTC
>TRBJ1-4|-|TRBV6-5|-
CASSSGMQMGEKLFF
TGTGCCAGCAGTTCGGGGATGCAGATGGGTGAAAAACTGTTTTTT
>TRBJ2-7|-|TRBV11-2|-
CASSSRTSNEQYF
TGTGCCAGCAGCTCCCGGACGTCCAACGAGCAGTACTTC
>TRBJ1-2|TRBD1|TRBV9|few
CASSERRQGHGYTF
TGTGCCAGCAGCGAAAGGAGACAGGGACATGGCTACACCTTC
>TRBJ2-5|TRBD1|TRBV19|once
CASPRDRGPRAQYF
TGTGCCAGTCCCCGGGACAGGGGCCCCCGGGCCCAGTACTTC
>TRBJ1-4|TRBD1|TRBV27|once
CASSPQGARPTNEKLFF
TGTGCCAGCAGTCCTCAGGGGGCGAGGCCAACTAATGAAAAACTGTTTTTT
>TRBJ1-1|-|TRBV29-1|-
CSVESEGGPEAFF
TGCAGCGTTGAGTCGGAGGGTGGCCCTGAAGCTTTCTTT
>TRBJ2-2|-|TRBV2|-
CASSEPHGTNTGELFF
TGTGCCAGCAGTGAACCCCATGGGACGAACACCGGGGAGCTGTTTTTT
>TRBJ1-6|-|TRBV18|-
CASSPLDSYNSPLHF
TGTGCCAGCTCACCACTCGACTCCTATAATTCACCCCTCCACTTT
>TRBJ2-5|-|TRBV18|-
CASSLLQNPKETQYF
TGTGCCAGCTCACTATTACAGAACCCTAAAGAGACCCAGTACTTC
>TRBJ2-3|-|TRBV9|-
CASSVVGSTSTDTQYF
TGTGCCAGCAGCGTAGTGGGTAGCACAAGCACAGATACGCAGTATTTT
>TRBJ2-2|-|TRBV10-1|-
CASSAPEGPTGGELFF
TGCGCCAGCAGTGCCCCCGAGGGCCCTACTGGAGGGGAGCTGTTTTTT
>TRBJ2-7|-|TRBV5-1|-
CASTETPNTYEQYF
TGCGCCAGCACGGAGACACCCAACACCTACGAGCAGTACTTC
>TRBJ2-3|-|TRBV7-9|once
CASSPRISTDTQYF
TGTGCCAGCAGCCCAAGGATTAGCACAGATACGCAGTATTTT
>TRBJ1-2|TRBD1|TRBV6-5|-
CASTQGGVYGYTF
TGTGCCAGCACCCAGGGGGGGGTCTATGGCTACACCTTC
>TRBJ1-6|-|TRBV7-8|-
CASSFRGYNSPLHF
TGTGCCAGCAGCTTTCGGGGCTACAATTCACCCCTCCACTTT
>TRBJ2-7|-|TRBV9|-
CASGLGPGPSYEQYF
TGTGCCAGTGGGTTGGGGCCGGGACCCTCCTACGAGCAGTACTTC
>TRBJ1-2|-|TRBV14|-
CASSLAGGSFYGYTF
TGTGCCAGCAGCCTTGCCGGAGGGTCCTTCTATGGCTACACCTTC
>TRBJ1-1|-|TRBV19|-
CASSTDVNTEAFF
TGTGCCAGTAGTACGGACGTGAACACTGAAGCTTTCTTT
>TRBJ1-4|-|TRBV2|once
CASREIEKLFF
TGTGCCAGCAGGGAGATCGAAAAACTGTTTTTT
>TRBJ2-2|-|TRBV11-3|-
CASSLDRAYASTGELFF
TGTGCCAGCAGCTTAGATCGGGCGTATGCCTCCACCGGGGAGCTGTTTTTT